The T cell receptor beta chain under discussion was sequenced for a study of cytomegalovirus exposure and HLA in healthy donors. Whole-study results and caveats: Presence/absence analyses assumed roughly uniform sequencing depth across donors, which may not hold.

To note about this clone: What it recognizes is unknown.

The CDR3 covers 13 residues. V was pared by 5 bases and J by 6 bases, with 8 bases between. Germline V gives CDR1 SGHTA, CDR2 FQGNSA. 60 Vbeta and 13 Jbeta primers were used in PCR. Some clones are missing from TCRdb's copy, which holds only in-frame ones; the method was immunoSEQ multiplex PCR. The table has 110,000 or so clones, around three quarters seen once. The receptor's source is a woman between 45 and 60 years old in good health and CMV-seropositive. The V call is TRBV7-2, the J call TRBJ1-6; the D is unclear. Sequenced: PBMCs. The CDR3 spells CASSPLRNSPLHF. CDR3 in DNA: TGTGCCAGCAGCCCCCTCCGTAATTCACCCCTCCACTTT.